These 2 T cell receptor beta chains were all obtained from the same sample, sequenced in a study of T cell changes during pregnancy in multiple sclerosis. Measured with immunoSEQ multiplex PCR; TCRdb has only the in-frame clones, and not every one. This sample has 40,000 to 55,000 clones, with nearly 90% found just once. The source was CD4+ T cells from peripheral blood mononuclear cells, collected after pregnancy. The origin of the receptors is a female donor with multiple sclerosis, enrolled in a pregnancy study.

This chain's CDR3 is CASSQEGGMLNTEAFF. The CDR3, as DNA: TGTGCCAGCAGCCAAGAGGGGGGTATGCTGAACACTGAAGCTTTCTTT. The chain couples TRBV4-2 to TRBJ1-1; a weak D match, TRBD1 (5 bases). This CDR3 has 16 amino acids. Germline CDR1 reads LGHNA; CDR2 reads YNFKEQ. Trimming removed 0 bases at V and 0 bases at J, with 11 bases between.

This clone came up a few times. The chain recombines TRBV27 with TRBJ2-1; D possibly corresponds to TRBD2 (6 bases). The germline gives CDR1 MNHEY, CDR2 SMNVEV (reference sequence). CDR3 length: 16 residues. Trimming took 0 bases from V and 0 from J, leaving 9 bases between them. CDR3 coding DNA: TGTGCCAGCAGTTTATCTTGGGGGGTCTCCTACAATGAGCAGTTCTTC. As protein: CASSLSWGVSYNEQFF.